This T cell receptor (beta chain) was sequenced for a study of beta chain features in type 1 diabetes. V gave up 2 bases and J gave up 5 bases; unmatched junction bases: 4. Germline V gene data show CDR1 as MDHEN and CDR2 as SYDVKM. The CDR3 covers 15 residues. This clone showed up just a few times. The investigators reverse transcribed all of the isolated RNA, so they sequenced expressed TCRB transcripts. Method: immunoSEQ multiplex PCR; TCRdb's copy keeps in-frame clones and lacks some. The profile shows roughly 350,000 clones, about 10% of them singletons. The chain is built from TRBV28 and TRBJ2-1; 9 bases align to TRBD2. The receptor's source is a woman between 25 and 40 years old in good health. Sequenced sample: naive CD4+ T cells from blood. CDR3 amino acids: CASSLSGRLDNEQFF. CDR3 in DNA: TGTGCCAGCAGTTTAAGCGGGAGGCTTGACAATGAGCAGTTCTTC.